This T cell receptor beta chain derives from a study of cytomegalovirus exposure and HLA in healthy donors. CDR3 size: 13 residues. Germline CDR1 and CDR2: KGHSH and LQKENI. V dropped 1 base and J dropped 4 bases, with 4 bases sitting between them. Donors counted as nominally healthy when sampled, yet unrecorded immune exposures were likely. In regard to this clone: Its target is not known.

General observations from the study: Presence/absence analyses treated sequencing depth as roughly uniform across donors. Other equally common chains were less clonally expanded than HLA-associated TCR beta chains, a later analysis showed. The classifier reportedly diagnosed cytomegalovirus status with high specificity and sensitivity.

The primer mix had 60 Vbeta and 13 Jbeta primers. Profiled with immunoSEQ multiplex PCR; TCRdb holds only in-frame clones, not every one. This sample has some 140,000 clones, with about 70% found just once. This chain links TRBV18 with TRBJ2-2; D unresolved. The receptor comes from a man between 18 and 35 years old in good health and CMV-seronegative. The sequencing input was PBMCs. In DNA form, the CDR3 reads TGTGCCAGCTCACCACGAGTCACCGGGGAGCTGTTTTTT. It is translated as CASSPRVTGELFF.